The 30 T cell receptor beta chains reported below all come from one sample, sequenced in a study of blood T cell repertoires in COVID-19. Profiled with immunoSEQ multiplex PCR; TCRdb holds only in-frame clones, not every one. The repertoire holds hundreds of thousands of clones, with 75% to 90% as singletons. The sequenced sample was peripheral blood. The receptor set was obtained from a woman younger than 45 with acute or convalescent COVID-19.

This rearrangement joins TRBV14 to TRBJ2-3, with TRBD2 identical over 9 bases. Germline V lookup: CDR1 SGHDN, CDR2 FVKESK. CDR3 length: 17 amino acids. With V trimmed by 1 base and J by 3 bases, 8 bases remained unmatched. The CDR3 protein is CASSQGFYSGGTDTQYF. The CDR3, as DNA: TGTGCCAGCAGCCAAGGTTTCTATAGCGGGGGAACAGATACGCAGTATTTT.

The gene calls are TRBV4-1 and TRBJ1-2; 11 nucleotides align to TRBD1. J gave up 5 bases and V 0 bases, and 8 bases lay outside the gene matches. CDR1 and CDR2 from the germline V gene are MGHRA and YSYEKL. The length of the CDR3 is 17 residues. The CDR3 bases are TGCGCCAGCAGCCAAGATGCGGGGGGACAGGGGGTGTATGGCTACACCTTC. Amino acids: CASSQDAGGQGVYGYTF.

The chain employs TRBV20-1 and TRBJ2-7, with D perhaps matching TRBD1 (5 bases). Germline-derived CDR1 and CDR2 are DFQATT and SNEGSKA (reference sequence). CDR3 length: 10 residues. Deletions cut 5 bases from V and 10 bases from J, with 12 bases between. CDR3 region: CSAGPGHQYF. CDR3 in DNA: TGCAGTGCTGGACCCGGACACCAGTACTTC.

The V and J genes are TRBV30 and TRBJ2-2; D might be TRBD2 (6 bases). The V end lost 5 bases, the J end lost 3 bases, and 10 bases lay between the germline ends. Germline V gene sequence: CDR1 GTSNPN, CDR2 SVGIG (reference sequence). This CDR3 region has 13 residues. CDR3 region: CAWDGTDTGELFF. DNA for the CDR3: TGTGCCTGGGATGGGACTGACACCGGGGAGCTGTTTTTT. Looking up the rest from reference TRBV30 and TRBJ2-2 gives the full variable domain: SQTIHQWPATLVQPVGSPLSLECTVEGTSNPNLYWYRQAAGRGLQLLFYSVGIGQISSEVPQNLSASRPQDRQFILSSKKLLLSDSGFYLCAWDGTDTGELFFGEGSRLTVL.

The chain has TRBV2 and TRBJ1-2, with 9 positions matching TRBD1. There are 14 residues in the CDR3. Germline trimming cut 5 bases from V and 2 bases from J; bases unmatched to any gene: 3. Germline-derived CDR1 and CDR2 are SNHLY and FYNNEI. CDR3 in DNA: TGTGCCAGCAGTAAGGGACAGGGAAACTATGGCTACACCTTC. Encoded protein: CASSKGQGNYGYTF.

CDR3 protein: CASSYRGASTDTQYF. The CDR3 bases are TGTGCCAGCAGTTACCGGGGGGCTAGCACAGATACGCAGTATTTT. The V and J genes are TRBV6-2 or TRBV6-3 and TRBJ2-3; possibly TRBD2 for D (7 bases). Germline loops: CDR1 MNHEY, CDR2 SVGEGT. The CDR3 covers 15 residues. Trimming pared 2 bases from V and 0 bases from J, leaving 9 bases between.

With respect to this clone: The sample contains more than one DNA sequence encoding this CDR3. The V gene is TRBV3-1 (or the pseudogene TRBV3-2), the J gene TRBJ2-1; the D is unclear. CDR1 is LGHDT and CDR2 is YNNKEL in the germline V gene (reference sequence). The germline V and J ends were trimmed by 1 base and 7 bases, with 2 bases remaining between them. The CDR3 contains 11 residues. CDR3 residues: CASSQANEQFF. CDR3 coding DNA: TGTGCCAGCAGCCAAGCAAATGAGCAGTTCTTC.

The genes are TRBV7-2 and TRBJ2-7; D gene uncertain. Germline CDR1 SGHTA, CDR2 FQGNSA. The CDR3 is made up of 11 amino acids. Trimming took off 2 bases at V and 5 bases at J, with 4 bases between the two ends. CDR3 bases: TGTGCCAGCAGCTTATCGGACGAGCAGTACTTC. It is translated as CASSLSDEQYF.

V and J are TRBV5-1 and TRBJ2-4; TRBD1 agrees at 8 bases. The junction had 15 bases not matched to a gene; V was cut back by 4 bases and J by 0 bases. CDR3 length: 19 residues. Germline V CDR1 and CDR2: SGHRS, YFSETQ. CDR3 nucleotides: TGCGCCAGCAGCCCCCCACCGGGACAGGAAGCCCGAGCCAAAAACATTCAGTACTTC. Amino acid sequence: CASSPPPGQEARAKNIQYF. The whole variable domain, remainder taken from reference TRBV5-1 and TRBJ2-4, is KAGVTQTPRYLIKTRGQQVTLSCSPISGHRSVSWYQQTPGQGLQFLFEYFSETQRNKGNFPGRFSGRQFSNSRSEMNVSTLELGDSALYLCASSPPPGQEARAKNIQYFGAGTRLSVL.

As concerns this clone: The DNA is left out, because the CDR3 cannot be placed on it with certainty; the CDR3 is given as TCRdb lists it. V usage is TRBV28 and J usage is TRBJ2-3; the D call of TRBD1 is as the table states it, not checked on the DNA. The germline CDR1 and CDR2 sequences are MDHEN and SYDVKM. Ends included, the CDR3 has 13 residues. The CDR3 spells CASSSGQGLTQYF.

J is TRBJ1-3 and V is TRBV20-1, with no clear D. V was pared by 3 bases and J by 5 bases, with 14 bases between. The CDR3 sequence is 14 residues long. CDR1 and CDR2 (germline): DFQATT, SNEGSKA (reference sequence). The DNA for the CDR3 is TGCAGTGCTAGTTCTGAGGGTCCGAGAAACACCATATATTTT. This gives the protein CSASSEGPRNTIYF.

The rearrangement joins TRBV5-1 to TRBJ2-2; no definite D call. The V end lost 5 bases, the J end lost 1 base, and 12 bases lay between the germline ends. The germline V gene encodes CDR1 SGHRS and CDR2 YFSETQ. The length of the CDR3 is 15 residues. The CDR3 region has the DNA TGCGCCAGCAGGGTTCTAGACTTGAACACCGGGGAGCTGTTTTTT. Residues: CASRVLDLNTGELFF.

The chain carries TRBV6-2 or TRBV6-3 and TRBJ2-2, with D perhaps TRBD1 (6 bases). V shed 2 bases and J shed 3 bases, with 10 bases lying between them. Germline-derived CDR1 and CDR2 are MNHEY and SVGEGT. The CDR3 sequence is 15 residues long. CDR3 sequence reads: CASSYGGVDTGELFF. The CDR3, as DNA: TGTGCCAGCAGTTACGGGGGCGTCGACACCGGGGAGCTGTTTTTT.

The CDR3 sequence is CASSPDRAKANEQFF. Here the CDR3 DNA reads TGTGCCAGTAGTCCGGACAGGGCCAAGGCCAATGAGCAGTTCTTC. The genes are TRBV19 and TRBJ2-1; the match to TRBD1 covers 8 bases. Trimming took 5 bases from V and 6 from J; bases not matched to a gene: 9. The CDR3 is made up of 15 amino acids. Germline values: CDR1 LNHDA, CDR2 SQIVND (reference sequence).

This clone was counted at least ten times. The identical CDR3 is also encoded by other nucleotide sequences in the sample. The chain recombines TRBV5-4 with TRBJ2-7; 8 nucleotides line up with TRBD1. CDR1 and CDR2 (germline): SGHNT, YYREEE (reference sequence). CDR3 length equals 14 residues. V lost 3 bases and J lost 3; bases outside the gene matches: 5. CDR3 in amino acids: CASSSRDRIYEQYF. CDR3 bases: TGTGCCAGCAGCTCGAGGGACAGGATCTACGAGCAGTACTTC.

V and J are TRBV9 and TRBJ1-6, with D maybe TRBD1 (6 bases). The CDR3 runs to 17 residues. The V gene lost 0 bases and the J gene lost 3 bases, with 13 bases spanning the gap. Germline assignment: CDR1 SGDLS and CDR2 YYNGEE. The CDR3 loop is CASSVEGGPNYNSPLHF. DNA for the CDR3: TGTGCCAGCAGCGTAGAGGGGGGGCCGAACTATAATTCACCCCTCCACTTT.

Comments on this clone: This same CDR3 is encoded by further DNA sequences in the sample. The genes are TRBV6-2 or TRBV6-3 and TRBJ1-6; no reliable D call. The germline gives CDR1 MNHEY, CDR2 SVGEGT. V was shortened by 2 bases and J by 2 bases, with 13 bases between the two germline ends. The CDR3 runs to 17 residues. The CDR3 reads CASSYDSGSAYNSPLHF. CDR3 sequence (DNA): TGTGCCAGCAGTTACGATTCGGGGAGTGCCTATAATTCACCCCTCCACTTT.

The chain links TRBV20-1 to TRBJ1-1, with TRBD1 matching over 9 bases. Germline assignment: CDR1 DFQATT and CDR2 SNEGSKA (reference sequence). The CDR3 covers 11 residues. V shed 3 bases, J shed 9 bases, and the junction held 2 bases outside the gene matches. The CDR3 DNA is TGCAGTGCTAGCGGACAGGGGAAAGCTTTCTTT. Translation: CSASGQGKAFF.

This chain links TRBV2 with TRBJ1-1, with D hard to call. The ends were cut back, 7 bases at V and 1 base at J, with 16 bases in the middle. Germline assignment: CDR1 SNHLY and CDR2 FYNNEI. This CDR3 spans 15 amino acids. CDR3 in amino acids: CASKITITANTEAFF. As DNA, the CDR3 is TGTGCCAGCAAAATCACAATTACAGCGAACACTGAAGCTTTCTTT.

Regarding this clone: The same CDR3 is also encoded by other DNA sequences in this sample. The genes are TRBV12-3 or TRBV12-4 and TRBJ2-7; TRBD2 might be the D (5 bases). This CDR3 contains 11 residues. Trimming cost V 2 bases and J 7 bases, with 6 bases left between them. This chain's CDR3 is CASSLSGEQYF. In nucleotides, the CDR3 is TGTGCCAGCAGTTTATCGGGGGAGCAGTACTTC.

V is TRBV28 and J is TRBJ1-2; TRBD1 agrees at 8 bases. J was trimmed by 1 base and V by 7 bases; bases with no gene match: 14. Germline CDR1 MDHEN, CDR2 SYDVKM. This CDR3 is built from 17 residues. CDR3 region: CASNNLATGAYNYGYTF. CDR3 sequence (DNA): TGTGCCAGCAACAATCTAGCGACAGGGGCTTATAACTATGGCTACACCTTC.

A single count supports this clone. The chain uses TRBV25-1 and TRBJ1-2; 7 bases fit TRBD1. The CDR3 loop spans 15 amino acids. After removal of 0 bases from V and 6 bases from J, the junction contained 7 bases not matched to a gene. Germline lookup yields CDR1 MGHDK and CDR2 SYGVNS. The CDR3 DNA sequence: TGTGCCAGCAGTGAATACTTTGCAGGGGGTGATGGCTACACCTTC. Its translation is CASSEYFAGGDGYTF.

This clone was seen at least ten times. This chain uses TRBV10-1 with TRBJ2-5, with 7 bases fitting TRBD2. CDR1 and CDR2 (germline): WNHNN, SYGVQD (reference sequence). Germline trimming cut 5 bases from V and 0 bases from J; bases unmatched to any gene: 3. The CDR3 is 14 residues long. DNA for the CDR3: TGCGCCAGCAGTAGCGGGGTGAACCAAGAGACCCAGTACTTC. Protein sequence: CASSSGVNQETQYF.

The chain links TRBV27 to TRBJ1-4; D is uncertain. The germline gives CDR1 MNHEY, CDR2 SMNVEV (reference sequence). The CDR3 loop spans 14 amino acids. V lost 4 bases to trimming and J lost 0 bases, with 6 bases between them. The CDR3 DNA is TGTGCCAGCAGTTCCCCCGCAACTAATGAAAAACTGTTTTTT. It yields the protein CASSSPATNEKLFF.

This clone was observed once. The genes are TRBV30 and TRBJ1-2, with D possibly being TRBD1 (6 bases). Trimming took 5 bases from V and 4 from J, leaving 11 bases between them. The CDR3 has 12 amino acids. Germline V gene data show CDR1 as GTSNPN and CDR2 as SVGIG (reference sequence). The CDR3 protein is CAWAGEGYGYTF. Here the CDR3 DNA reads TGTGCCTGGGCAGGGGAGGGCTATGGCTACACCTTC.

CDR3 sequence (DNA): TGTGCCAGCTCACCATTTAGGAACACCGGGGAGCTGTTTTTT. It specifies CASSPFRNTGELFF. This rearrangement joins TRBV18 to TRBJ2-2, with D uncertain. The CDR3 loop spans 14 amino acids. Germline V gives CDR1 KGHSH, CDR2 LQKENI. The V end lost 2 bases, the J end lost 1 base, and 5 bases lay between the germline ends.

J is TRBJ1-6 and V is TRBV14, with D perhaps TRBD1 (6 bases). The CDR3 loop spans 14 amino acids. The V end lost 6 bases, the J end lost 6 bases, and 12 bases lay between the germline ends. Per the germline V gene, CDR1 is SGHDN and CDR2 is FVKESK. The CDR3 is CASSFTGINSPLHF. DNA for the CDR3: TGTGCCAGCAGTTTTACAGGGATTAATTCACCCCTCCACTTT.

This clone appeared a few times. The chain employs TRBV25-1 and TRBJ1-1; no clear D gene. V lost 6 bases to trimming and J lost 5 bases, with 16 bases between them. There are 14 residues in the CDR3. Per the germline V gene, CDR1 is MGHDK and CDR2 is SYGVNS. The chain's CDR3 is CASRKAGGKTEAFF. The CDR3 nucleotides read TGTGCCAGCAGGAAAGCGGGAGGGAAAACTGAAGCTTTCTTT.

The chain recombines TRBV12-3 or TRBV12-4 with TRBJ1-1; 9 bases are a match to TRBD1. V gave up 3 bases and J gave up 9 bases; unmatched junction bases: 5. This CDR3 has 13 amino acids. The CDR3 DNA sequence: TGTGCCAGCAGTTTTGCCGGGACAGGGCAAGCTTTCTTT. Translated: CASSFAGTGQAFF.

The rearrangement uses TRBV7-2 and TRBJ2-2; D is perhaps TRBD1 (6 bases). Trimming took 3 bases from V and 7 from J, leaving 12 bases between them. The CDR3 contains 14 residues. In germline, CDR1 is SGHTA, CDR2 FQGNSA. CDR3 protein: CASSFTGNHGELFF. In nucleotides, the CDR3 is TGTGCCAGCAGCTTCACAGGGAACCACGGGGAGCTGTTTTTT.